The 17 T cell receptor beta chains below all came from one sample that was sequenced in a study of T-cell memory formation after mild COVID-19. TCRdb processed the 5' RACE reads anew with MiXCR; each CDR3 protein has one entry. The data hold some 130,000 distinct CDR3 sequences, with approximately 25% observed a single time. What was sequenced was PBMCs or a T cell subset sorted from them (not recorded which). The source of these receptors is an adult woman who had mild COVID-19 (a few samples of this study predate the infection). Cell type and time point are not known.

This clonotype was counted between two and nine times. The V call is TRBV7-9, the J call TRBJ2-7, with D perhaps matching TRBD1 or TRBD2 (5 bases each). Germline V gene lookup returns CDR1 SEHNR and CDR2 FQNEAQ (reference sequence). The CDR3 covers 14 residues. Trimming left V 8 bases short and J 2 bases short, with 16 bases between. In nucleotides, the CDR3 is TGTGCCAGCGAACGGTGGGGACCAACCTACGAGCAGTACTTC. Encoded protein: CASERWGPTYEQYF. The full variable domain, in which reference TRBV7-9 and TRBJ2-7 provide the parts outside the CDR3, is DTGVSQNPRHKITKRGQNVTFRCDPISEHNRLYWYRQTLGQGPEFLTYFQNEAQLEKSRLLSDRFSAERPKGSFSTLEIQRTEQGDSAMYLCASERWGPTYEQYFGPGTRLTVT.

This clonotype was observed a few times. This sequence joins TRBV4-3 and TRBJ2-7, with TRBD1 matching 10 bases. The germline V gene has CDR1 LGHNA and CDR2 YSLEER. The CDR3 has 16 residues. J lost 2 bases, V lost 1 base, and 5 bases had no gene match. CDR3 sequence reads: CASSQGTGGTTYEQYF. CDR3 nucleotides: TGCGCCAGCAGCCAAGGGACAGGGGGGACCACCTACGAGCAGTACTTC.

The rearrangement joins TRBV2 to TRBJ2-2, with TRBD1 matching 7 bases. V shed 3 bases, J shed 6 bases, and the junction held 1 base outside the gene matches. Germline assignment: CDR1 SNHLY and CDR2 FYNNEI. The CDR3 covers 13 residues. The CDR3 here is CASSDQGAGELFF. The CDR3 DNA reads as TGTGCCAGCAGTGACCAGGGGGCCGGGGAGCTGTTTTTT.

The genes are TRBV29-1 and TRBJ2-2, with D hard to call. The CDR3 consists of 13 residues. Trimming shortened V by 5 bases and J by 0 bases, and 7 bases separated the two germline ends. Germline CDR1 and CDR2: SQVTM and ANQGSEA. The CDR3 reads CSVRQSNTGELFF. DNA for the CDR3: TGCAGCGTTCGGCAGTCGAACACCGGGGAGCTGTTTTTT.

The rearrangement links TRBV4-2 to TRBJ2-2, with unresolved D. Trimming took 4 bases from V and 9 from J, leaving 9 bases between them. This CDR3 has 12 residues. Germline-derived CDR1 and CDR2 are LGHNA and YNFKEQ. The CDR3 bases are TGTGCCAGCAGCCTACAACCACGGGAGCTGTTTTTT. Protein: CASSLQPRELFF.

V usage is TRBV29-1 and J usage is TRBJ2-1; 11 bases match TRBD2. This CDR3 has 18 amino acids. Trimming took 8 bases from V and 1 from J; bases not matched to a gene: 16. Germline CDR1 SQVTM, CDR2 ANQGSEA. Here the CDR3 reads CSSLGNSGRADSYNEQFF. The CDR3 DNA sequence: TGCAGCTCCTTGGGGAATAGCGGGAGGGCGGATTCCTACAATGAGCAGTTCTTC.

This clonotype has just a few counts. The chain joins TRBV7-8 to TRBJ1-4; no firm D call. V lost 3 bases and J 5 bases, leaving 4 bases between the germline ends. CDR3 size: 12 residues. Per the germline V gene, CDR1 is SGHVS and CDR2 is FQNEAQ. The DNA of the CDR3 is TGTGCCAGCAGCTTGGTGAATGAAAAACTGTTTTTT. Residues: CASSLVNEKLFF.

This clonotype occurred a few times. The rearrangement uses TRBV7-2 and TRBJ2-3, with 8 bases matching TRBD2. Germline CDR1 reads SGHTA; CDR2 reads FQGNSA. The CDR3 runs 19 residues. V dropped 2 bases and J dropped 0; count of bases not matched to a gene: 13. DNA of the CDR3: TGTGCCAGCAGCTTAAGGCTTAGCGGAGCGGGGGCTAGCACAGATACGCAGTATTTT. Its protein is CASSLRLSGAGASTDTQYF. Full variable domain (rest looked up from reference TRBV7-2 and TRBJ2-3): GAGVSQSPSNKVTEKGKDVELRCDPISGHTALYWYRQSLGQGLEFLIYFQGNSAPDKSGLPSDRFSAERTGGSVSTLTIQRTQQEDSAVYLCASSLRLSGAGASTDTQYFGPGTRLTVL.

The chain carries TRBV20-1 and TRBJ2-7; D is perhaps TRBD2 (5 bases). In germline, CDR1 is DFQATT, CDR2 SNEGSKA (reference sequence). This CDR3 has 14 residues. V lost 0 bases and J lost 7, with 16 bases in between. In DNA, the CDR3 is TGCAGTGCTAGAGATCTCGTGCACTCGGGAGAGCAGTACTTC. This codes for CSARDLVHSGEQYF.

The V gene is TRBV7-9, the J gene TRBJ1-1, with a possible D match to TRBD1 (6 bases). This CDR3 contains 15 residues. Germline CDR1 is SEHNR and CDR2 is FQNEAQ (reference sequence). V was cut by 5 bases and J by 7 bases, with 20 bases left in between. CDR3 in amino acids: CASSPPPGQLFEAFF. As DNA, the CDR3 is TGTGCCAGCAGCCCTCCCCCGGGACAACTTTTTGAAGCTTTCTTT.

This clonotype was recorded at least ten times. The CDR3 DNA is TGTGCCAGCAGTTCCCCTTCCCAGGGAAGCCACGAGCAGTACTTC. This gives the protein CASSSPSQGSHEQYF. The gene calls are TRBV3-1 and TRBJ2-7, with D possibly matching TRBD1 (5 bases). This CDR3 region has 15 residues. CDR1 LGHDT and CDR2 YNNKEL come from the germline V gene (reference sequence). Trimming cost V 6 bases and J 5 bases, with 20 bases left between them.

V gene TRBV9 combines with J gene TRBJ2-5; the D gene is possibly TRBD1 (8 bases). Trimming took 4 bases from V and 7 from J, leaving 14 bases between them. The CDR3 has 13 residues. The germline V gene has CDR1 SGDLS and CDR2 YYNGEE. CDR3 sequence (DNA): TGTGCCAGCAGCTCGGGAGGACAGGGGACCCAGTACTTC. Its translation is CASSSGGQGTQYF.

This clonotype turned up a few times. The V and J genes are TRBV29-1 and TRBJ2-3; D is possibly TRBD1 or TRBD2 (5 bases each). Germline values: CDR1 SQVTM, CDR2 ANQGSEA. The CDR3 has 14 residues. V was shortened by 7 bases and J by 2 bases, with 16 bases between the two germline ends. The chain's CDR3 is CSAPELGTTDTQYF. CDR3 coding DNA: TGCAGCGCCCCGGAATTGGGGACCACAGATACGCAGTATTTT.

J is TRBJ2-3 and V is TRBV24-1, with a weak D call TRBD1 (5 bases). V shed 4 bases and J shed 7 bases, with 11 bases lying between them. Germline V gene lookup returns CDR1 KGHDR and CDR2 SFDVKD. This CDR3 has 13 amino acids. CDR3 region: CATSEPGQNTQYF. CDR3 nucleotides: TGTGCCACCAGTGAACCCGGACAAAATACGCAGTATTTT.

The gene calls are TRBV9 and TRBJ2-5, with D maybe TRBD2 (7 bases). The germline V gene has CDR1 SGDLS and CDR2 YYNGEE. V dropped 3 bases and J dropped 5 bases, with 14 bases sitting between them. The CDR3 contains 14 residues. The CDR3: CASSEGGLWETQYF. The CDR3 DNA follows: TGTGCCAGCAGCGAGGGGGGGCTCTGGGAGACCCAGTACTTC.

V is TRBV4-1 and J is TRBJ1-2; D uncertain. Germline-derived CDR1 and CDR2 are MGHRA and YSYEKL. V lost 0 bases to trimming and J lost 6 bases, with 8 bases between them. The CDR3 sequence is 13 residues long. For the CDR3, the DNA is TGCGCCAGCAGCCAAGAAGTGGGCAATGGCTACACCTTC. It translates to CASSQEVGNGYTF.

This clonotype was counted only a few times. The V call is TRBV5-1, the J call TRBJ1-1; D possibly corresponds to TRBD1 (5 bases). V was trimmed by 1 base and J by 4 bases, leaving 11 bases between them. From germline, CDR1 is SGHRS and CDR2 YFSETQ. The CDR3 totals 14 residues. The CDR3 loop is CASSLQGWSTEAFF. Here the CDR3 DNA reads TGCGCCAGCAGCTTGCAGGGATGGAGCACTGAAGCTTTCTTT. The full variable domain, rest sourced from reference TRBV5-1 and TRBJ1-1, is KAGVTQTPRYLIKTRGQQVTLSCSPISGHRSVSWYQQTPGQGLQFLFEYFSETQRNKGNFPGRFSGRQFSNSRSEMNVSTLELGDSALYLCASSLQGWSTEAFFGQGTRLTVV.